This T cell receptor (beta chain) was identified during a study of cytomegalovirus exposure and HLA in healthy donors. Study observations and caveats: Listed as cytomegalovirus-associated were 164 TCR beta chains. Most TCR sequences were seen very rarely across donors, but some public TCRs occurred in many.

PCR primers comprised 60 Vbeta and 13 Jbeta primers. Assay: immunoSEQ multiplex PCR; the TCRdb copy retains only in-frame clones and omits some. The repertoire holds 180,000 or so clones, about 82% seen once, with about 0.82% in the top ten. The V gene's germline CDR1 is MDHEN and CDR2 SYDVKM. V lost 5 bases and J lost 4; bases outside the gene matches: 11. The CDR3 is 15 residues long. To note about this clone: Antigen: not known.

The chain employs TRBV28 and TRBJ2-7; 7 bases are a match to TRBD1. This TCR came from a woman between 18 and 29 years old in good health and CMV-seronegative. Material: PBMCs. CDR3 in DNA: TGTGCCAGCAGTCCCGAAACGGGACAGACATACGAGCAGTACTTC. As protein: CASSPETGQTYEQYF.